Listed here are 17 T cell receptor beta chains from one sample, sequenced in a study of identical twins. TCRdb redid the calling of the 5' RACE reads with MiXCR, one entry per CDR3 protein. Of hundreds of thousands of distinct CDR3 sequences listed, approximately 9% are singletons. Separately, the same data were catalogued under a study of yellow fever vaccine responses in identical twins.

The source material was PBMCs. Source of these receptors: a woman between 18 and 29 years old in good health.

This clonotype was seen more than once but under ten times. The chain is built from TRBV7-2 and TRBJ2-7; 8 nucleotides match TRBD2. This CDR3 has 14 residues. Germline CDR1 is SGHTA and CDR2 is FQGNSA. The junction had 8 bases not matched to a gene; V was cut back by 8 bases and J by 2 bases. This chain's CDR3 is CASRVSGATYEQYF. The DNA of the CDR3 is TGTGCCAGCCGGGTTAGCGGGGCCACCTACGAGCAGTACTTC.

The chain carries TRBV10-1 and TRBJ2-3; 7 bases match TRBD2. The V and J ends lost 3 bases and 3 bases, in that order; junction bases with no gene match: 6. This CDR3 has 15 residues. The germline CDR1 and CDR2 sequences are WNHNN and SYGVQD (reference sequence). The DNA for the CDR3 is TGCGCCAGCAGTGATCCGACTAGCAGTACAGATACGCAGTATTTT. Protein: CASSDPTSSTDTQYF.

This clonotype was counted between two and nine times. This chain uses TRBV7-9 with TRBJ2-5, with TRBD2 matching over 9 bases. This CDR3 contains 15 residues. Germline V lookup: CDR1 SEHNR, CDR2 FQNEAQ (reference sequence). J was trimmed by 0 bases and V by 10 bases; bases with no gene match: 9. The CDR3 is CATPKTSGNQETQYF. The CDR3 bases are TGTGCCACCCCCAAGACTAGCGGAAACCAAGAGACCCAGTACTTC.

This clonotype was counted between two and nine times. The gene calls are TRBV28 and TRBJ2-7; no definite D call. The V end was cut by 5 bases, the J end by 6 bases, with 14 bases between. The CDR3 has 13 amino acids. Per germline, CDR1 MDHEN and CDR2 SYDVKM. In DNA, the CDR3 is TGTGCCAGCAGTCCATCGACTGTGCCCGAGCAGTACTTC. Its protein product is CASSPSTVPEQYF.

This clonotype appeared a few times. The gene calls are TRBV25-1 and TRBJ2-3; 10 bases are a match to TRBD2. The CDR3 loop spans 14 amino acids. Unmatched junction bases numbered 5, after V lost 5 bases and J lost 6 bases. Germline CDR1 and CDR2: MGHDK and SYGVNS. Written as DNA, the CDR3 is TGTGCCAGCAGTCTAGCGGGAGAATTGGATACGCAGTATTTT. It specifies CASSLAGELDTQYF.

The V and J genes are TRBV7-9 and TRBJ2-5; 7 bases agree with TRBD1. The CDR3 runs 13 residues. Losses at the gene ends were 6 bases for V and 10 bases for J; bases not matched to a gene: 11. Germline V CDR1 and CDR2: SEHNR, FQNEAQ (reference sequence). The CDR3 DNA sequence: TGTGCCAGCAGTCCCGGGACAGTCCGCATCCAGTACTTC. This encodes CASSPGTVRIQYF.

At least ten counts were recorded for this clonotype. J is TRBJ2-7 and V is TRBV6-2 or TRBV6-3, with D uncertain. Trimming removed 6 bases from V and 0 bases from J, with 6 bases in between. The CDR3 totals 12 residues. CDR1 and CDR2 from the germline V gene are MNHEY and SVGEGT. CDR3 DNA: TGTGCCAGCAGCTACAGCTCCTACGAGCAGTACTTC. This gives the protein CASSYSSYEQYF.

This clonotype appeared a few times. The chain is built from TRBV20-1 and TRBJ2-7, with D possibly being TRBD2 (5 bases). The CDR3 sequence is 16 residues long. The V end lost 4 bases, the J end lost 3 bases, and 22 bases lay between the germline ends. CDR1 and CDR2 from the germline V gene are DFQATT and SNEGSKA (reference sequence). CDR3 loop: CSAIQRPYGENYEQYF. In DNA form, the CDR3 reads TGCAGTGCTATTCAGCGGCCCTACGGCGAAAACTACGAGCAGTACTTC.

This clonotype was found a few times. V usage is TRBV20-1 and J usage is TRBJ2-1; 8 nucleotides agree with TRBD2. V lost 2 bases to trimming and J lost 0 bases; unmatched junction nucleotides: 3. The CDR3 runs to 15 residues. The germline gives CDR1 DFQATT, CDR2 SNEGSKA (reference sequence). The CDR3 DNA is TGCAGTGCTAGAACGGCGGGGGGCTCCTACAATGAGCAGTTCTTC. The encoded protein is CSARTAGGSYNEQFF.

This clonotype was counted between two and nine times. The chain employs TRBV3-1 and TRBJ2-1; 9 nucleotides align to TRBD1. This CDR3 spans 14 amino acids. The germline CDR1 and CDR2 sequences are LGHDT and YNNKEL (reference sequence). V shed 8 bases and J 8 bases; nucleotides not matched to a gene: 10. As DNA, the CDR3 is TGTGCCAGCCAAGACAGGGGGGGGTCCTATGAGCAGTTCTTC. Amino acid sequence: CASQDRGGSYEQFF.

There are many counts of this clonotype. V and J are TRBV7-8 and TRBJ1-2; D perhaps matches TRBD1 (5 bases). Trimming removed 1 base from V and 4 bases from J, with 7 bases in between. There are 13 residues in the CDR3. Germline CDR1 and CDR2: SGHVS and FQNEAQ. The CDR3 region is CASSLGQLYGYTF. The CDR3 DNA is TGTGCCAGCAGCTTAGGACAGCTCTATGGCTACACCTTC.

At least ten counts were recorded for this clonotype. The chain carries TRBV6-1 and TRBJ2-1; 9 bases are a match to TRBD2. This CDR3 has 15 amino acids. After removal of 6 bases from V and 5 bases from J, the junction contained 8 bases not matched to a gene. The germline V gene has CDR1 MNHNS and CDR2 SASEGT. This CDR3 reads CASSKGTSTNNEQFF. The CDR3 DNA sequence: TGTGCCAGCAGCAAAGGGACTAGCACTAACAATGAGCAGTTCTTC.

This chain joins TRBV5-4 and TRBJ2-1; 10 nucleotides match TRBD2. Losses at the gene ends were 7 bases for V and 5 bases for J; bases not matched to a gene: 18. The CDR3 has 18 residues. The germline V gene encodes CDR1 SGHNT and CDR2 YYREEE (reference sequence). In DNA form, the CDR3 reads TGTGCCAGCGGCTCTGGGCTAGCGGGAGCAGGAGGGGACAATGAGCAGTTCTTC. It encodes CASGSGLAGAGGDNEQFF.

The V call is TRBV20-1, the J call TRBJ2-1; 14 nucleotides line up with TRBD2. The CDR3 spans 14 residues. CDR1 and CDR2 (germline): DFQATT, SNEGSKA (reference sequence). V trimming: 5 bases; J trimming: 6 bases; junction bases outside the gene matches: 3. CDR3 residues: CSAPTSGGANEQFF. In nucleotides, the CDR3 is TGCAGTGCTCCGACTAGCGGGGGGGCCAATGAGCAGTTCTTC.

V usage is TRBV25-1 and J usage is TRBJ2-2; 15 nucleotides match TRBD2. Germline CDR1 is MGHDK and CDR2 is SYGVNS. Unmatched junction bases numbered 7, after V lost 1 base and J lost 7 bases. The CDR3 has 18 residues. DNA of the CDR3: TGTGCCAGCAGTGAATCAGGCTGGACTAGCGGGAGGGTCGGGGAGCTGTTTTTT. It codes for CASSESGWTSGRVGELFF.

This clonotype has just a few counts. This chain's CDR3 is CSVVGQGSSPKGYTF. CDR3 sequence (DNA): TGCAGCGTTGTCGGACAGGGGAGTTCACCCAAGGGCTACACCTTC. The chain carries TRBV29-1 and TRBJ1-2, with 9 bases fitting TRBD1. The CDR3 is made up of 15 amino acids. The germline CDR1 and CDR2 sequences are SQVTM and ANQGSEA. Trimming at V came to 4 bases and at J to 8 bases, leaving 14 bases not matched to a gene.

The CDR3 protein is CSATSGTVVIEQYF. Here the CDR3 DNA reads TGCAGTGCTACCTCCGGGACAGTGGTTATCGAGCAGTACTTC. The chain employs TRBV20-1 and TRBJ2-7, with TRBD1 matching over 7 bases. The germline V gene encodes CDR1 DFQATT and CDR2 SNEGSKA (reference sequence). Trimming cost V 4 bases and J 6 bases; bases outside gene matches: 12. The CDR3 contains 14 residues.